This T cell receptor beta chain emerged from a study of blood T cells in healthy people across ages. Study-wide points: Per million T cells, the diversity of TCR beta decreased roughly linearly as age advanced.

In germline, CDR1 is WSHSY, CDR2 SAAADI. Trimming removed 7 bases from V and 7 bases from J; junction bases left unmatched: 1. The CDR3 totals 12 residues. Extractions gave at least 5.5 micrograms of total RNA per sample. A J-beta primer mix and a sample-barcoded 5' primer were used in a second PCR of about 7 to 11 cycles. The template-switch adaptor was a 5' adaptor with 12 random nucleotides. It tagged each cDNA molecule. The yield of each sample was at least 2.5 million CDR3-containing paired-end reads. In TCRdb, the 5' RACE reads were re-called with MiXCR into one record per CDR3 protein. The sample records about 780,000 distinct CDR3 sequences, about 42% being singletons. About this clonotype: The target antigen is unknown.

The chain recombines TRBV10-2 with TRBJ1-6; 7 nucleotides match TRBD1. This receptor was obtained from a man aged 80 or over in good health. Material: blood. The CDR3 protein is CASTRGNSPLHF. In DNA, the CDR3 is TGCGCCAGCACCAGGGGGAATTCACCCCTCCACTTT.